The present TCR beta chain was sequenced within a study of human T cells and chemical hapten exposure. Study-level background: Researchers reported sensitizing a roughly 2 cm by roughly 2 cm upper inner arm skin site with 2% DPC. Upper-back patch tests with 0.01% DPC were read at 6 days. Notes on the study in general: DPC sensitization left the count of TCRs above 1 in 1000 unchanged.

Germline V gene data show CDR1 as MNHNY and CDR2 as SVGAGI (reference sequence). This CDR3 has 12 residues. The V and J ends lost 4 bases and 3 bases respectively, with 7 bases between them. Time point described: patch test 2, 6 weeks after DPC sensitization. The treatment here: therapeutic diphenylcyclopropenone sensitization with weekly scalp DPC. Unfractionated whole blood yielded total RNA. Ten or more counts support this clonotype. Its antigen is as yet unknown. Via MiXCR, TCRdb re-called the RACE reads, giving one row per CDR3 protein. This table holds about 110,000 distinct CDR3 sequences, roughly a tenth found once.

The sequenced sample was whole blood, obtained in connection with sensitization to the hapten diphenylcyclopropenone (DPC). This chain links TRBV6-6 with TRBJ2-7, with unresolved D. The TCR sequence derives from a middle-aged woman with alopecia areata. Some clones in this sample may be carry-over from other donors' samples. CDR3 nucleotide sequence: TGTGCCAGCAGTTCACAAAACTACGAGCAGTACTTC. Translating gives CASSSQNYEQYF.